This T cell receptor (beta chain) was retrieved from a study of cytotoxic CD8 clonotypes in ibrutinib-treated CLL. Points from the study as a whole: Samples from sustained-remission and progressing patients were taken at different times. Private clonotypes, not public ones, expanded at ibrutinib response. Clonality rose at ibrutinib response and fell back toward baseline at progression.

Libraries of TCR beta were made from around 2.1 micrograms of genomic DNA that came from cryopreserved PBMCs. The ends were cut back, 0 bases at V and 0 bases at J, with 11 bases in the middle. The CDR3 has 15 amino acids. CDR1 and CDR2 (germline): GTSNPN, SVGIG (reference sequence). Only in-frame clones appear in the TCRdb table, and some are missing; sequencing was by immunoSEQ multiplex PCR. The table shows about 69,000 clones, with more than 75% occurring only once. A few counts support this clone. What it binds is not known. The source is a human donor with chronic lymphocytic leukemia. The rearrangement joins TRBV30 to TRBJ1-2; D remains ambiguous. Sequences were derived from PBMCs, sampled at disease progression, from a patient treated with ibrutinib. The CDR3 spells CAWSVGFVANYGYTF. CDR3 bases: TGTGCCTGGAGTGTTGGGTTCGTGGCTAACTATGGCTACACCTTC.